This TCR beta chain was identified during a study of CD8+ T cells in alopecia areata. Turning to the study itself: Once tofacitinib had been taken for 6 to 18 months, 6 months off drug followed.

Sequencing relied on a cDNA template that was reverse transcribed from extracted RNA. Only in-frame clones appear in the TCRdb table, and some are missing; sequencing was by immunoSEQ multiplex PCR. Of 200,000 to 250,000 clones in the sample, 50% to 65% are singletons; the top ten hold 0.4% to 0.55%. Using a FACSAria, the CD4+ and CD8+ T cells were sorted from the PBMCs. This CDR3 has 13 residues. The germline gives CDR1 MGHDK, CDR2 SYGVNS. Trimming pared 4 bases from V and 0 bases from J, leaving 6 bases between. Study-wide results and limits: Researchers report lesional scalp, most notably alopecia totalis/universalis, outstripped normal scalp in clonality. The study found TCR sharing across patients less clear than in mice, possibly for HLA reasons.

In the case of this clone: Its antigen is not identified.

The clonotype was recovered from a human donor with alopecia areata. This sequence joins TRBV25-1 and TRBJ1-1; D unclear. Here the sequenced sample was CD4+ T cells sorted from blood, taken at week 0. This chain's CDR3 is CASSGVMNTEAFF. CDR3 in DNA: TGTGCCAGCAGTGGGGTGATGAACACTGAAGCTTTCTTT.